The T cell receptor beta chain described here comes from a study of cytotoxic CD8 clonotypes in ibrutinib-treated CLL. On the study more broadly: Researchers reported about a dozen relapsed/refractory and some 14 treatment-naive patients, 17 of them IGHV unmutated. The taking of response samples occurred after a median about 12 months of treatment, with a range of 6 to 36.

TCR beta libraries used 2 to 2.5 micrograms of genomic DNA from cryopreserved PBMCs. TCRdb's copy holds only in-frame clones and misses some; the assay was immunoSEQ multiplex PCR. The data contain around 40,000 clones, around 70% of them seen just once; the ten biggest clones take up roughly a tenth. V lost 5 bases and J lost 2, with 16 bases in between. CDR3 length: 17 residues. Germline V CDR1 and CDR2: SEHNR, FQNEAQ (reference sequence). This clone was picked up one time. Its matching antigen is unknown. Study-wide results and caveats: Baseline levels were approached again at progression, after clonality had risen at ibrutinib response.

The origin of this receptor is a human donor with chronic lymphocytic leukemia. The sample was PBMCs, taken at disease progression, from a patient treated with ibrutinib. This sequence joins TRBV7-9 and TRBJ1-6; the D gene is possibly TRBD1 (6 bases). The CDR3 reads CASSPRTAGAYNSPLHF. The CDR3 coding sequence is TGTGCCAGCAGCCCCCGGACAGCTGGGGCCTATAATTCACCCCTCCACTTT.